This T cell receptor (beta chain) was observed in a study of CD8 T cells in ankylosing spondylitis. General study results and limits: Clones linked with disease were CD8+ and fairly uncommon in the peripheral blood.

This clonotype turned up a few times. Its target is not known. In TCRdb, the 5' RACE reads were re-called with MiXCR into one record per CDR3 protein. Altogether more than 250,000 distinct CDR3 sequences are present, 9.5% to 13% being singletons, with the ten largest covering around 8.4%. This CDR3 has 16 amino acids. Germline assignment: CDR1 SGHTA and CDR2 FQGNSA. Trimming shortened V by 1 base and J by 6 bases, and 18 bases separated the two germline ends. Sequenced sample: blood, either unsorted or a sorted T cell fraction (not recorded which). The chain recombines TRBV7-2 with TRBJ1-2; D unresolved. This sequence originates from a female donor with ankylosing spondylitis or in good health (not recorded which). CDR3 sequence (DNA): TGTGCCAGCAGCTTAGGGCCTGGGTGGGAGTCACATGGCTACACCTTC. Protein sequence: CASSLGPGWESHGYTF.